This T cell receptor (beta chain) was recorded in a study of blood T cells in healthy people across ages. The CDR3 extends over 17 amino acids. V gave up 7 bases and J gave up 0 bases; unmatched junction bases: 8. Per the germline V gene, CDR1 is LNHDA and CDR2 is SQIVND (reference sequence). Primers used in a second PCR of roughly 6 to 12 cycles were a sample-barcoded 5' primer and a J-beta primer mix. TCRdb re-called the 5' RACE reads with MiXCR, one entry per CDR3 protein. The sample holds hundreds of thousands of distinct CDR3 sequences, roughly 25% seen once. These data also featured in a second study, about T cells of mothers and their children.

This chain joins TRBV19 and TRBJ2-6; 8 bases line up with TRBD1. The source of this sequence is a boy younger than 18 in good health. Sample: blood. CDR3 region: CASTPGQELSGANVLTF. The CDR3 DNA sequence: TGTGCCAGTACCCCGGGACAGGAACTCTCTGGGGCCAACGTCCTGACTTTC.